Described below is a single TCR beta chain sequence and its context. Its antigen is unknown. Described treatment: around 19 received Ad26.COV2.S at low or high dose, single or two shots; 5 received placebo; per-sample allocation not given. Samples were taken on day 63 after the first vaccine or placebo injection. This sample was included in a study of Ad26.COV2.S vaccination and SARS-CoV-2 variants. Study-level background: Of the COV1001 trial arms, the Ad26.COV2.S arm included the donor. Participants got Ad26.COV2.S intramuscularly, once or twice 56 days apart.

Trimming cost V 5 bases and J 3 bases; bases outside gene matches: 14. The CDR3 totals 18 residues. Germline V gene lookup returns CDR1 SEHNR and CDR2 FQNEAQ (reference sequence). Profiling relied on immunoSEQ multiplex PCR, and the TCRdb table lists in-frame clones only, not all of them. The sample holds around 350,000 clones, roughly 85% seen once. Study results and limitations: In vaccinated individuals, spike-specific CD8+ and CD4+ T cell responses reportedly displayed substantial breadth.

The chain employs TRBV7-9 and TRBJ2-3; 10 positions agree with TRBD2. Sample: peripheral blood, taken in a trial of Ad26.COV2.S vaccine versus placebo. This TCR came from a person between 18 and 65 years old who received the Ad26.COV2.S COVID-19 vaccine or a placebo. The CDR3: CASSVLGGTSVFTDTQYF. DNA for the CDR3: TGTGCCAGCAGCGTTCTTGGAGGGACTAGCGTTTTTACAGATACGCAGTATTTT.